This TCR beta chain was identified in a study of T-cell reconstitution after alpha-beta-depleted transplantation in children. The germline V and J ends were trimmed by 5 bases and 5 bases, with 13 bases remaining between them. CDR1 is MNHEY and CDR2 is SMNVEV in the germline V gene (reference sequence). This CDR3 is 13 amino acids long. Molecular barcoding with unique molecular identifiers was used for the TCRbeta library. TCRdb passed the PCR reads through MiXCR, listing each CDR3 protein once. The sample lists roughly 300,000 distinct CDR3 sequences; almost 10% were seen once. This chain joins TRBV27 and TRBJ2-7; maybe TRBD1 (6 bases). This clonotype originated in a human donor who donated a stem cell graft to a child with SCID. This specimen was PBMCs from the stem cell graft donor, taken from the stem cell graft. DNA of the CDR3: TGTGCCAGCAGTAGCCAGGGGAACAACGAGCAGTACTTC. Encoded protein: CASSSQGNNEQYF.